Listed below are T cell receptor beta chains from one sample, sequenced in a study of cytomegalovirus exposure and HLA in healthy donors. TCRdb keeps only in-frame clones here, not all; method: immunoSEQ multiplex PCR. The sample holds roughly 84,000 clones, 78% seen once. Source material: PBMCs. The receptor set was obtained from a male donor in good health and CMV-seropositive. CDR3s leave out the opening cysteine and the closing phenylalanine or tryptophan. The size of a clone is reported for some rows only, either as once, few or many, or as a class for expanded clones.

V gene: TRBV4-1
clone size: few
J gene: TRBJ2-6
CDR3 protein: ASTLAGGLGANVLT

V gene: TRBV19
clone size: -
J gene: TRBJ2-7
CDR3 protein: ARTRDRGVAYEQY

V gene: TRBV7-9
clone size: -
J gene: TRBJ2-1
CDR3 protein: SSSSSVQEQF

V gene: TRBV7-6
clone size: -
J gene: TRBJ2-1
CDR3 protein: ASTDRGNEQF

V gene: TRBV5-1
clone size: once
J gene: TRBJ2-2
CDR3 protein: ASSLLSLDTEELF

V gene: TRBV7-2
clone size: -
J gene: TRBJ2-7
CDR3 protein: ASSFSRYEQY

V gene: TRBV11-2
clone size: -
J gene: TRBJ2-5
CDR3 protein: ASSLDSSWTAQETQY

V gene: TRBV19
clone size: once
J gene: TRBJ1-5
CDR3 protein: ASAGTGDQPQH

V gene: TRBV4-1
clone size: few
J gene: TRBJ1-6
CDR3 protein: ASSQDLWPLH

V gene: TRBV19
clone size: -
J gene: TRBJ1-1
CDR3 protein: ASSIASRVNTEAF

V gene: TRBV7-6
clone size: -
J gene: TRBJ2-1
CDR3 protein: ASSQRDSSYNEQF

V gene: TRBV5-1
clone size: -
J gene: TRBJ2-2
CDR3 protein: ASSLEGVTGELF

V gene: TRBV28
clone size: -
J gene: TRBJ2-3
CDR3 protein: ASSQLLAASTDTQY

V gene: TRBV18
clone size: -
J gene: TRBJ2-7
CDR3 protein: ASSRQGQTPLYEQY

V gene: TRBV5-1
clone size: -
J gene: TRBJ2-7
CDR3 protein: ASSLDQGAYEQY

V gene: TRBV4-1
clone size: -
J gene: TRBJ1-5
CDR3 protein: ASSVGQAYQPQH

V gene: TRBV19
clone size: -
J gene: TRBJ2-1
CDR3 protein: ASSGTSGLSLSYNEQF

V gene: TRBV7-3
clone size: -
J gene: TRBJ2-2
CDR3 protein: ASSSLAGNTGELF

V gene: TRBV18
clone size: -
J gene: TRBJ1-5
CDR3 protein: ASSPPSGVYNQPQH

V gene: TRBV7-9
clone size: few
J gene: TRBJ1-1
CDR3 protein: ASSLVGFGRTEAF

V gene: TRBV9
clone size: -
J gene: TRBJ1-2
CDR3 protein: ASNQQGTNYGYT

V gene: TRBV28
clone size: -
J gene: TRBJ2-2
CDR3 protein: ASSLSHGRGTGELF

V gene: TRBV7-9
clone size: -
J gene: TRBJ1-1
CDR3 protein: ASSLGGNTAF

V gene: TRBV7-9
clone size: -
J gene: TRBJ2-3
CDR3 protein: ASSQEGQADTQY

V gene: TRBV10-3
clone size: once
J gene: TRBJ2-3
CDR3 protein: AIGRPPGRGGTDTQY

V gene: TRBV9
clone size: -
J gene: TRBJ2-5
CDR3 protein: ASSARGTTMLQETQY

V gene: TRBV28
clone size: -
J gene: TRBJ2-5
CDR3 protein: ASSSLGLAGDQETQY

V gene: TRBV4-1
clone size: -
J gene: TRBJ2-5
CDR3 protein: ASSQEGGQGGETQY

V gene: TRBV5-6
clone size: few
J gene: TRBJ2-5
CDR3 protein: ASSLQNQETQY

V gene: TRBV7-6
clone size: -
J gene: TRBJ1-5
CDR3 protein: ASSLTVGTKYSNQPQH

V gene: TRBV2
clone size: -
J gene: TRBJ2-3
CDR3 protein: ASSVGGRIDTQY

V gene: TRBV28
clone size: -
J gene: TRBJ1-1
CDR3 protein: ASSPHGGGGTEAF

V gene: TRBV6-5
clone size: few
J gene: TRBJ2-1
CDR3 protein: ASSYGGGGEQF

V gene: TRBV4-2
clone size: few
J gene: TRBJ1-5
CDR3 protein: ASSQGVTGGNQPQH

V gene: TRBV12-5
clone size: -
J gene: TRBJ2-7
CDR3 protein: ASGQPPCGRYEQY

V gene: TRBV7-8
clone size: once
J gene: TRBJ2-2
CDR3 protein: ASSLALTGELF

V gene: TRBV28
clone size: -
J gene: TRBJ2-7
CDR3 protein: ASSLWSSGSSYEQY

V gene: TRBV9
clone size: -
J gene: TRBJ2-3
CDR3 protein: ASSFTGQTTDTQY

V gene: TRBV4-1
clone size: -
J gene: TRBJ2-3
CDR3 protein: ASRKAGDTDTQY

V gene: TRBV28
clone size: -
J gene: TRBJ2-7
CDR3 protein: ASRQTSGSYYEQY

V gene: TRBV4-1
clone size: once
J gene: TRBJ1-2
CDR3 protein: ASSQAIAGALVYGYT

V gene: TRBV12-2
clone size: -
J gene: TRBJ2-2
CDR3 protein: ASRLWTPTGELF